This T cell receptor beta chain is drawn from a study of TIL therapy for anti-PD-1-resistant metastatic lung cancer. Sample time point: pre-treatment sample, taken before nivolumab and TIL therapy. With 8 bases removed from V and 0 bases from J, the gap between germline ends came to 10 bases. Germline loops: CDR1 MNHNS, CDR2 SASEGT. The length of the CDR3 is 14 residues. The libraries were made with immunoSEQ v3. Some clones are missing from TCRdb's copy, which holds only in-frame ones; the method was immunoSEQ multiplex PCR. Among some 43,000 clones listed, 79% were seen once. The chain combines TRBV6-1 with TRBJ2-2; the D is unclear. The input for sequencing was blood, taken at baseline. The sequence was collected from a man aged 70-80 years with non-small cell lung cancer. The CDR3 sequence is CASVEQPNTGELFF. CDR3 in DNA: TGTGCCAGCGTTGAGCAGCCGAACACCGGGGAGCTGTTTTTT.